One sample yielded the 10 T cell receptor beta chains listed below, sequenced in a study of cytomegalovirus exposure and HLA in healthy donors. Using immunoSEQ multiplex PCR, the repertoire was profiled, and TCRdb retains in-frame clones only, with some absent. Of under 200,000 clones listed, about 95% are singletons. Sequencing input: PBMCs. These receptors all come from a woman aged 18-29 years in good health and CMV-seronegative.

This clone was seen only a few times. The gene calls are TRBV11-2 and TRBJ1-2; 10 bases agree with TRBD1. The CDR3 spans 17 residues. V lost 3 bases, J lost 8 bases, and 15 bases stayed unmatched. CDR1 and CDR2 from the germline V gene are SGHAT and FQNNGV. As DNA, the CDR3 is TGTGCCAGCAGCTTGAGGTGGAGGGACAGGGGCTGGGCGGGCTACACCTTC. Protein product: CASSLRWRDRGWAGYTF.

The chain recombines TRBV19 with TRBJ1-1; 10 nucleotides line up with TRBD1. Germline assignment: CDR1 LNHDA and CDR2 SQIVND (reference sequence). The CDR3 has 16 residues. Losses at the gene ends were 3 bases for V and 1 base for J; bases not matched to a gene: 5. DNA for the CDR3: TGTGCCAGTAGTATGGGGGACAGGGGTGGGAACACTGAAGCTTTCTTT. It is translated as CASSMGDRGGNTEAFF. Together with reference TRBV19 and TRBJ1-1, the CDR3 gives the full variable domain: DGGITQSPKYLFRKEGQNVTLSCEQNLNHDAMYWYRQDPGQGLRLIYYSQIVNDFQKGDIAEGYSVSREKKESFPLTVTSAQKNPTAFYLCASSMGDRGGNTEAFFGQGTRLTVV.

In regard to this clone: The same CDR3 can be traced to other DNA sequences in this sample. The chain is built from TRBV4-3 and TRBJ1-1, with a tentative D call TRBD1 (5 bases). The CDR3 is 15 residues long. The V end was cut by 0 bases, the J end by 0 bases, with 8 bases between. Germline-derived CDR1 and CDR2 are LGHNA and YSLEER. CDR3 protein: CASSQDPGMNTEAFF. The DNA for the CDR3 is TGCGCCAGCAGCCAAGACCCAGGGATGAACACTGAAGCTTTCTTT.

DNA for the CDR3: TGCGCCAGCAGCCCCCGGGGACAGGTGGGACTCCTAAATGGCTACACCTTC. Its protein product is CASSPRGQVGLLNGYTF. The V call is TRBV4-3, the J call TRBJ1-2, with 8 bases aligning to TRBD1. This CDR3 region has 17 residues. From germline, CDR1 is LGHNA and CDR2 YSLEER. V was pared by 4 bases and J by 6 bases, with 16 bases of the junction left unmatched.

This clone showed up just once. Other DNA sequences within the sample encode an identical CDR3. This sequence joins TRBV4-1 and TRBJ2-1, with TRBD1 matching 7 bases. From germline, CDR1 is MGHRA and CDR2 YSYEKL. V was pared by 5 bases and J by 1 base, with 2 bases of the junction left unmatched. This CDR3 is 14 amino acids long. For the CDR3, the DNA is TGCGCCAGCAGCGACAGGGCATCCTACAATGAGCAGTTCTTC. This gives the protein CASSDRASYNEQFF.

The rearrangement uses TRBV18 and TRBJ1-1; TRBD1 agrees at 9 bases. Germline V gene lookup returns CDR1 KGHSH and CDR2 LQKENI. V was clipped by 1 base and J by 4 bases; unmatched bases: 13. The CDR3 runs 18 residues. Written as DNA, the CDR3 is TGTGCCAGCTCACCACTTTCTCTTACGGGACAGGGAACCACTGAAGCTTTCTTT. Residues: CASSPLSLTGQGTTEAFF. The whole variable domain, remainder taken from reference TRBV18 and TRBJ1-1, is NAGVMQNPRHLVRRRGQEARLRCSPMKGHSHVYWYRQLPEEGLKFMVYLQKENIIDESGMPKERFSAEFPKEGPSILRIQQVVRGDSAAYFCASSPLSLTGQGTTEAFFGQGTRLTVV.

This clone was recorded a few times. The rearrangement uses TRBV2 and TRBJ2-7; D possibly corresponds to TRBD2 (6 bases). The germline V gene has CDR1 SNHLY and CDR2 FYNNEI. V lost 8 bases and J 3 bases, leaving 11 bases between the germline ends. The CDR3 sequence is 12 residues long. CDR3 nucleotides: TGTGCCAGCGAGGGACTCAACTACGAGCAGTACTTC. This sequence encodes CASEGLNYEQYF.

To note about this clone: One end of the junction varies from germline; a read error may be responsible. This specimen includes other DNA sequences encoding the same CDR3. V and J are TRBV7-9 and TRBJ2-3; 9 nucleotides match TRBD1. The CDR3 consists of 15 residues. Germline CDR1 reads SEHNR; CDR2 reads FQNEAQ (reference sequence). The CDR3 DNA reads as TGTGCCAGCAGCTTTGACAGGGGGATTGGAGATACACAGTATTTT. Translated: CASSFDRGIGDTQYF.

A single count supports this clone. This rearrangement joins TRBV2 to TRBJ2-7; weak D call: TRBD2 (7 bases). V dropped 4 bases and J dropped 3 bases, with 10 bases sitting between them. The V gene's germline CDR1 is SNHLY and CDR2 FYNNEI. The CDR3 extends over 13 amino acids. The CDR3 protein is CASSVGGGYEQYF. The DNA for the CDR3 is TGTGCCAGCAGTGTGGGAGGGGGCTACGAGCAGTACTTC. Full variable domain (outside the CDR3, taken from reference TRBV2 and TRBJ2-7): EPEVTQTPSHQVTQMGQEVILRCVPISNHLYFYWYRQILGQKVEFLVSFYNNEISEKSEIFDDQFSVERPDGSNFTLKIRSTKLEDSAMYFCASSVGGGYEQYFGPGTRLTVT.

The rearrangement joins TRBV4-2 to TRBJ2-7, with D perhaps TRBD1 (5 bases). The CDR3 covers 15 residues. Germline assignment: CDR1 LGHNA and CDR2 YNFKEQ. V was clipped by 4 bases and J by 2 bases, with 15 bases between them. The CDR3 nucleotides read TGTGCCAGCAGCCGAGAAATGGACACGGCCTACGAGCAGTACTTC. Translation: CASSREMDTAYEQYF.